The clone carrying this T cell receptor beta chain has a single count. V shed 6 bases and J shed 3 bases, with 15 bases lying between them. CDR1 MNHEY and CDR2 SMNVEV come from the germline V gene (reference sequence). The CDR3 has 14 amino acids. In the source study's methods: Amplified reference gene primers provided the basis for estimating nucleated cell counts. Generated by immunoSEQ multiplex PCR, the TCRdb table keeps only in-frame clones and is missing some. V and J calls and clone size are given by that table; D and trimming were obtained from the DNA. This table holds fewer than 200,000 clones, roughly 91% found once. This specimen comes from a study of blood T cell repertoires in COVID-19. Across the whole study: Researchers got acute and convalescent COVID-19 samples from the United States, Italy and Spain. The analysed material was cDNA or gDNA that came from T cells, B-cell-depleted T cells, or PBMCs.

The chain is built from TRBV27 and TRBJ2-7; D ambiguous. This clonotype was obtained from a man aged 40-55 years with active or convalescent COVID-19. The sequenced material came from peripheral blood. The CDR3 nucleotides are TGTGCCAGCAGAGTAAGAGTGGGCAGCTACGAGCAGTACTTC. This encodes CASRVRVGSYEQYF.